This paragraph covers one TCR beta chain sequence. The antigen remains unidentified. Data came from immunoSEQ multiplex PCR; TCRdb stores just in-frame clones and leaves some out. The sample yields fewer than 100,000 clones, around 78% seen once. This sample was included in a study of radiotherapy plus CTLA-4 blockade in lung cancer. Turning to the study itself: Disease control reached over 30%, with objective responses in approximately 17%. Study-wide findings and caveats: After radiotherapy and ipilimumab, tumor-derived clones expanded in peripheral blood. Alongside interferon-beta, early blood T cell clone dynamics were reportedly the best predictor of response.

Per germline, CDR1 MNHNY and CDR2 SVGAGI (reference sequence). This CDR3 contains 15 residues. The J segment lost 6 bases and the V segment lost 6 bases, leaving 7 bases of the junction unmatched. This clonotype originated in a human donor with non-small cell lung cancer whose response to radiotherapy plus ipilimumab could not be evaluated. Some clones in this sample may be carry-over from other donors' samples. The chain couples TRBV6-6 to TRBJ2-1, with TRBD1 matching 11 bases. The sequencing used peripheral blood, collected from a patient treated with radiotherapy plus ipilimumab. CDR3 nucleotides: TGTGCCAGCAGAAATACCGGGACAGGGGGCAATGAGCAGTTCTTC. Encoded protein: CASRNTGTGGNEQFF.